This T cell receptor (beta chain) was documented in a study of T cell responses to AZD1222 COVID-19 vaccine. Overall study results and limits: Repertoire samples came only from after the peak T cell response. In the spike-specific TCR repertoire, nearly half reportedly target unmutated variant regions. Spike-specific TCR breadth and depth were elevated following two AZD1222 doses.

Using immunoSEQ multiplex PCR, the repertoire was profiled, and TCRdb retains in-frame clones only, with some absent. The sample includes about 180,000 clones, around 90% seen only once; the top ten take 11%. Germline CDR1 is LNHDA and CDR2 is SQIVND (reference sequence). V dropped 3 bases and J dropped 8 bases, with 10 bases sitting between them. The CDR3 contains 13 residues. In the case of this clone: Its antigen is unidentified.

Doses given second, at about 4 or about 12 weeks, were pooled. The source is an adult who received the AZD1222 COVID-19 vaccine. The source was peripheral blood, collected 28 days after the second AZD1222 dose. The J gene is TRBJ1-4, the V gene TRBV19; no firm D call. The chain's CDR3 is CASSIDKLEKLFF. In DNA form, the CDR3 reads TGTGCCAGTAGTATCGACAAACTAGAAAAACTGTTTTTT.